Many counts were recorded for the clone carrying this T cell receptor (beta chain). Its antigen is not identified. V shed 0 bases and J shed 7 bases, with 10 bases lying between them. Germline CDR1 SGHAT, CDR2 FQNNGV. The length of the CDR3 is 13 residues. The data belong to a study of molecular identifiers for immune sequencing clone quantification. TCRdb re-analysed the PCR reads in MiXCR, keeping a single row per CDR3 protein. The sample holds around 480,000 distinct CDR3 sequences, roughly a fifth seen once. General study points: Highly expanded clone sizes could be underestimated by identical TCR molecules that share a barcode.

The sequence was obtained from a human donor in good health. Some libraries in this study had Jurkat cell RNA spiked in. What was sequenced was naive CD8+ T cells from blood, with Jurkat cell RNA spiked in. Stated subset: FACS-sorted CD8+CD4-CCR7+CD45RA+ naive T cells. This chain uses TRBV11-2 with TRBJ2-7, with D maybe TRBD2 (5 bases). The DNA for the CDR3 is TGTGCCAGCAGCTTAGACATCACGGGGGAGCAGTACTTC. Protein product: CASSLDITGEQYF.